This T cell receptor beta chain was captured by sequencing in a study of Ad26.COV2.S vaccination and SARS-CoV-2 variants. Only in-frame clones appear in the TCRdb table, and some are missing; sequencing was by immunoSEQ multiplex PCR. The data show approximately 250,000 clones, around nine tenths seen once. Germline V lookup: CDR1 SNHLY, CDR2 FYNNEI. The CDR3 is made up of 15 amino acids. J lost 4 bases, V lost 1 base, and 3 bases had no gene match. The treatment was: 15 to 20 received Ad26.COV2.S at low or high dose, single or two shots; several received placebo; per-sample allocation not given. Each sample was drawn 63 days after the first injection (of vaccine or placebo). Ad26.COV2.S expressed prefusion-stabilized spike from the original Wuhan strain.

The sequence came from a person aged 18-60 years who received the Ad26.COV2.S COVID-19 vaccine or a placebo. The V and J genes are TRBV2 and TRBJ1-4; 7 nucleotides line up with TRBD1. Sequencing used peripheral blood, obtained in a trial of Ad26.COV2.S vaccine versus placebo. The CDR3 DNA reads TGTGCCAGCAGTGAAGGGCACAGGGGTAATGAAAAACTGTTTTTT. The encoded protein is CASSEGHRGNEKLFF.